The 3 T cell receptor beta chains listed next were all sequenced from one sample in a study of metastatic and nonmetastatic thyroid tumors. With MiXCR, TCRdb called clones anew from the PCR reads. The sample lists around 26,000 clones, 10% to 15% occurring once. Thyroid surgery was performed in patients who had received no treatment beforehand. Sequencing was performed on blood. These receptors all stem from a female donor with papillary thyroid cancer or a benign thyroid nodule (not recorded which). Some clones in this sample may be carry-over from other donors' samples.

This clone was found many times. V is TRBV2 and J is TRBJ1-1; D gene unclear. V was shortened by 1 base and J by 4 bases, with 10 bases between the two germline ends. Germline CDR1 SNHLY, CDR2 FYNNEI. CDR3 length equals 14 residues. DNA for the CDR3: TGTGCCAGCAGTGAAGATCAGTTCGCCACTGAAGCTTTCTTT. This sequence encodes CASSEDQFATEAFF.

This clone has a count of ten or more. This sequence joins TRBV2 and TRBJ2-5; D perhaps matches TRBD2 (6 bases). The CDR3 runs to 14 residues. CDR1 SNHLY and CDR2 FYNNEI come from the germline V gene. The V end was cut by 3 bases, the J end by 3 bases, with 11 bases between. The CDR3 DNA follows: TGTGCCAGCAGTGAGGGCGGGACGGAAGAGACCCAGTACTTC. Its protein product is CASSEGGTEETQYF.

As regards this clone: Germline is not matched at one junction end, which may reflect a read error. J is TRBJ1-5 and V is TRBV9; 8 nucleotides match TRBD1. The CDR3 is 18 residues long. The V gene's germline CDR1 is SGDLS and CDR2 YYNGEE. The CDR3 sequence is CASSVERTGILAISPNIF. CDR3 DNA: TGTGCCAGCAGCGTAGAGAGGACAGGGATATTGGCAATCAGCCCCAACATTTTT.